This T cell receptor beta chain is from a study of lymphopenia after photon versus proton radiotherapy. From germline, CDR1 is GTSNPN and CDR2 SVGIG (reference sequence). V lost 0 bases and J lost 3, with 14 bases in between. This CDR3 comprises 15 residues. Sequenced by immunoSEQ multiplex PCR; TCRdb stores in-frame clones only, minus some. The table records around 150,000 clones, 70% to 90% of them present only once. The origin of this receptor is a man over 45 with gastric cancer. The chain couples TRBV30 to TRBJ1-1, with D possibly being TRBD1 (5 bases). Sequencing was performed on peripheral blood, taken from a patient treated with photon-based radiotherapy. The CDR3 bases are TGTGCCTGGAGTGTGGTGTCGGGGGGAGACACTGAAGCTTTCTTT. This encodes CAWSVVSGGDTEAFF.